The 7 T cell receptor beta chains below come from one sample, sequenced in a study of blood T cells in healthy people across ages. Together with a sample-barcoded 5' primer, a J-beta primer mix was included in a second PCR lasting about 7 to 11 cycles. Each CDR3 protein gets one entry after TCRdb re-called the 5' RACE reads with MiXCR. The sample has about 1 million distinct CDR3 sequences, around 43% seen once. Sequenced: blood. The receptors stem from an older woman in good health.

J is TRBJ1-5 and V is TRBV27; a weak D match, TRBD1 (6 bases). Per the germline V gene, CDR1 is MNHEY and CDR2 is SMNVEV (reference sequence). V was pared by 6 bases and J by 3 bases, with 9 bases between. The CDR3 is 13 amino acids. The CDR3 here is CASSNRVNQPQHF. DNA of the CDR3: TGTGCCAGCAGCAACAGGGTCAATCAGCCCCAGCATTTT.

The rearrangement links TRBV6-2 or TRBV6-3 to TRBJ1-1; D not certain. Trimming shortened V by 2 bases and J by 3 bases, and 22 bases separated the two germline ends. The germline V gene has CDR1 MNHEY and CDR2 SVGEGT. The CDR3 is made up of 18 amino acids. The CDR3: CASSYLRTGRLGYTEAFF. As DNA, the CDR3 is TGTGCCAGCAGTTACCTTAGGACGGGGAGGCTGGGTTACACTGAAGCTTTCTTT.

This clonotype was seen only a few times. The chain joins TRBV4-1 to TRBJ2-7; D call uncertain. Trimming took off 2 bases at V and 1 base at J, with 6 bases between the two ends. This CDR3 has 13 residues. Germline V gene sequence: CDR1 MGHRA, CDR2 YSYEKL. The CDR3: CASSQMVSYEQYF. CDR3 nucleotides: TGCGCCAGCAGCCAAATGGTATCCTACGAGCAGTACTTC.

The chain employs TRBV11-2 and TRBJ2-1; the match to TRBD2 covers 12 bases. The CDR3 covers 14 residues. The trim removed 6 bases at V and 9 bases at J, leaving 6 bases unmatched. CDR1 is SGHAT and CDR2 is FQNNGV in the germline V gene. CDR3 protein: CASRGLAGSSEQFF. CDR3 coding DNA: TGTGCCAGCAGGGGACTAGCGGGTAGTAGTGAGCAGTTCTTC.

This clonotype was observed a few times. The chain links TRBV15 to TRBJ2-1; TRBD1 aligns across 8 bases. Judging by the DNA end, TRBJ2-7 fits better; the J call may be wrong. Germline CDR1 and CDR2: LNHNV and YYDKDF (reference sequence). The CDR3 has 15 amino acids. The CDR3 here is CATRADRASYNEQYF. The CDR3 region has the DNA TGTGCCACCAGGGCGGACAGGGCTTCCTACAATGAGCAGTACTTC.

The sample holds a few counts of this clonotype. The chain recombines TRBV28 with TRBJ2-7; the match to TRBD2 covers 7 bases. The junction had 5 bases not matched to a gene; V was cut back by 7 bases and J by 5 bases. CDR3 length equals 12 residues. Germline V lookup: CDR1 MDHEN, CDR2 SYDVKM. This chain's CDR3 is CASTAGSHEQYF. The CDR3 DNA reads TGTGCCAGCACAGCGGGATCCCACGAGCAGTACTTC.

This sequence joins TRBV6-5 and TRBJ1-4; 8 nucleotides line up with TRBD1. The CDR3 consists of 14 residues. V dropped 0 bases and J dropped 10; count of bases not matched to a gene: 4. Looked up from germline, CDR1 is MNHEY and CDR2 is SVGAGI. The CDR3 protein is CASSYSTGEGKLFF. CDR3 DNA: TGTGCCAGCAGTTACTCGACAGGGGAAGGAAAACTGTTTTTT.